This TCR beta chain stems from a study of post-analysis software for immune sequencing data. The overall study: The cohort encompassed relapsing-remitting, secondary progressive and progressive-relapsing multiple sclerosis disease courses. Study results and caveats: Among four or five TRBV segments more frequent in patients than controls were TRBV5-6, TRBV5-1 and TRBV20-1. Versus controls, multiple sclerosis patients showed significantly lower diversity (normalized Chao1). Samples from a shared batch, those prepared together, strongly co-clustered by F measure.

The authors incorporated unique molecular identifiers into the TCR beta cDNA libraries. T cells, roughly 1 to 10 million of them, yielded some 510,000 cDNA molecules. TCRdb called the PCR reads again in MiXCR, with one record for every CDR3 protein. The sample includes about 820,000 distinct CDR3 sequences, roughly half of them seen just once. To note about this clonotype: Its antigen remains unknown.

V gave up 5 bases and J gave up 6 bases, with 18 bases separating them. The CDR3 contains 15 residues. CDR1 and CDR2 from the germline V gene are LGHNT and FRNRAP. The clonotype comes from a girl between 10 and 17 years old with multiple sclerosis. Sequencing input: blood. This chain uses TRBV12-5 with TRBJ2-3, with a possible D match to TRBD2 (5 bases). CDR3 loop: CASGADWRPEDTQYF. CDR3 nucleotide sequence: TGTGCTAGTGGTGCGGATTGGAGGCCGGAGGATACGCAGTATTTT.